The source of this TCR beta chain is a study of OX40 agonist ivuxolimab in advanced cancers. The overall study: Ivuxolimab was delivered to patients intravenously every 2 weeks at doses spanning 0.01 to 10 mg/kg.

The CDR3 extends over 15 amino acids. Trimming at V came to 4 bases and at J to 6 bases, leaving 10 bases not matched to a gene. CDR1 and CDR2 (germline): SGHRS, YFSETQ. A history of autoimmune disease or systemic immunosuppression excluded patients. Study-wide findings and caveats: Clonal expansion by week 6 occurred in CD4+ and CD8+ blood T cells (at 0.1 to 3.0 mg/kg).

Sequencing was performed with immunoSEQ multiplex PCR; in TCRdb, only in-frame clones are kept and a portion is missing. Of fewer than 65,000 clones in the sample, 80% to 90% were seen once. Turning to this clone: Antigen unknown.

The clonotype comes from an adult with an advanced solid tumor such as melanoma, head and neck, liver or kidney cancer. The rearrangement links TRBV5-1 to TRBJ2-1; 7 positions match TRBD2. Sequencing used CD4+ or CD8+ T cells sorted from blood, obtained in a trial of the OX40 agonist ivuxolimab. This CDR3 is CASSPVAGVGNEQFF. Here the CDR3 DNA reads TGCGCCAGCAGCCCCGTGGCGGGGGTAGGCAATGAGCAGTTCTTC.